This T cell receptor (beta chain) came from a study of T cells in Graves' hyperthyroidism and ophthalmopathy. Study results and caveats: The model's output predicted ophthalmopathy at a median of about 6.5 months prior to onset. Appearing also in blood were most of the thyroid clonotypes expanded above 0.001. Separation of ophthalmopathy from stable hyperthyroidism was achieved by a 13 V-J model.

Amplification of TCR beta CDR3 regions was performed using RNA transcripts as template. The HTBI primer set served for first-round RT-PCR of the TCR CDR3. Each CDR3 protein gets one entry after TCRdb re-called the multiplex PCR reads with MiXCR. The sample consists of about 350,000 distinct CDR3 sequences, approximately 15% of them appearing once. This clonotype was counted at least ten times. Its cognate antigen is unknown. Germline CDR1 is SGDLS and CDR2 is YYNGEE. CDR3 length equals 18 residues. V dropped 3 bases and J dropped 0; count of bases not matched to a gene: 12. This chain connects TRBV9 to TRBJ1-1; 9 bases map to TRBD1. This receptor was taken from a woman aged 25-40 years with Graves' hyperthyroidism. Sequencing was done on a sample of blood. Here the CDR3 reads CASSDPRTGEVMNTEAFF. The CDR3 DNA sequence: TGTGCCAGCAGCGACCCGAGGACAGGGGAAGTTATGAACACTGAAGCTTTCTTT.